These 23 T cell receptor beta chains share one sample of origin, sequenced in a study of tumor-infiltrating lymphocytes in primary liver carcinoma (dated by TCRdb to between 2016 and 2019). The reads were generated on an Illumina HiSeq 2500. TCRbeta-specific cDNA was reverse-transcribed from about 500 ng total RNA using a constant-region primer and ProtoScript II reverse transcriptase. Three nested multiplex PCR rounds, following a slightly modified ARM-PCR procedure, were used to build the TCRbeta libraries. The first two PCR rounds used multiplex TRBV1-TRBV30 forward primers with a Cbeta reverse primer, each for about 10 cycles. TCRdb took the public reads, trimmed them with fastp at Q25, ran MiXCR for clone calling and kept in-frame beta chains. Rows matching on CDR3 protein sequence are summarized as one entry with the most common DNA and genes. Present in this sample are some 46,000 distinct CDR3 sequences, around 75% of which were seen just once. The ten largest clones add up to 38% of the sample.

Without any cell sorting, total RNA and DNA were co-extracted from roughly 21-30 mg of bulk tissue using the AllPrep DNA/RNA mini kit. Sequences were obtained from tumor-adjacent normal liver tissue. The receptor set was obtained from a woman between 25 and 40 years old with primary liver carcinoma and hepatitis B virus infection.

This sequence joins TRBV29-1 and TRBJ1-1, with D perhaps matching TRBD1 (5 bases). The CDR3 totals 12 residues. V was cut by 4 bases and J by 5 bases, with 11 bases left in between. The germline gives CDR1 SQVTM, CDR2 ANQGSEA. CDR3 DNA: TGCAGCGTTGCTGGGGCAGGGACTGAAGCTTTCTTT. This sequence encodes CSVAGAGTEAFF.

Details on this clonotype: The CDR3 carries no conserved terminal phenylalanine or tryptophan, so it likely arises from a read error. This rearrangement joins TRBV7-8 to TRBJ1-2; TRBD1 matches 11 bases. V was pared by 3 bases and J by 5 bases, with 8 bases of the junction left unmatched. In germline, CDR1 is SGHVS, CDR2 FQNEAQ. This CDR3 has 16 amino acids. The DNA for the CDR3 is TGTGCCAGCAGCTTCGAGGGGACAGGGGGTGGTTATGGCTACACCCTC. Its protein product is CASSFEGTGGGYGYTL.

This clonotype occurred many times. This rearrangement joins TRBV6-2 or TRBV6-3 to TRBJ2-1; 7 bases match TRBD2. V was pared by 9 bases and J by 3 bases, with 11 bases of the junction left unmatched. Germline lookup yields CDR1 MNHEY and CDR2 SVGEGT. CDR3 length: 15 amino acids. The DNA for the CDR3 is TGTGCCAGTCGAATGATCGAGCGGGGCTACAATGAGCAGTTCTTC. Amino acids: CASRMIERGYNEQFF.

Details on this clonotype: Germline is not matched at one junction end, which may reflect a read error. The chain joins TRBV4-3 to TRBJ2-1; tentatively, D is TRBD2 (6 bases). CDR3 length: 16 amino acids. Germline V CDR1 and CDR2: LGHNA, YSLEER. The CDR3 protein is CAGSQDAGSSYNKQSF. CDR3 bases: TGCGCCGGCAGCCAAGATGCGGGAAGCTCCTACAATAAGCAGTCCTTC.

J is TRBJ2-1 and V is TRBV9; 12 bases align to TRBD2. Germline V gives CDR1 SGDLS, CDR2 YYNGEE. This CDR3 has 16 amino acids. Unmatched junction bases numbered 14, after V lost 4 bases and J lost 12 bases. The CDR3: CASSRTSGTYNAPQFF. The CDR3 DNA sequence: TGTGCCAGCAGCCGGACTAGCGGGACCTACAATGCCCCGCAGTTCTTC.

Worth noting for this clonotype: The junction and the germline gene differ at one end; a read error may be behind it. The chain couples TRBV5-4 to TRBJ2-6, with 7 bases identical to TRBD2. CDR3 length: 16 residues. Per germline, CDR1 SGHNT and CDR2 YYREEE (reference sequence). CDR3 sequence: CANSPMGGDAANVLTF. CDR3 sequence (DNA): TGTGCCAACAGCCCAATGGGAGGGGATGCGGCCAACGTCCTGACTTTC.

This clonotype came up once. The missing conserved phenylalanine or tryptophan at the end of this CDR3 makes a read error likely. This chain links TRBV4-2 with TRBJ2-7, with TRBD2 identical over 9 bases. CDR1 and CDR2 from the germline V gene are LGHNA and YNFKEQ. This CDR3 comprises 15 residues. The CDR3 DNA is TGTGCCGGCAGCCAAGAGACTAGCGGCCTTTACGAGCAGTACATC. Residues: CAGSQETSGLYEQYI.

Details on this clonotype: A read error may be the cause here, since a much bigger clone is one base away. For the CDR3, the DNA is TGTGCCAGCAGCCCCCCAGCCGGGACACAACCGTACGGGCAGTACTTC. Its translation is CASSPPAGTQPYGQYF. The V call is TRBV7-9, the J call TRBJ2-7, with a tentative D call TRBD1 (6 bases). The CDR3 extends over 16 amino acids. Germline V gene lookup returns CDR1 SEHNR and CDR2 FQNEAQ (reference sequence).

The count of this clonotype is one. One end of the junction does not line up with germline, which may come from a read error. V gene TRBV6-5 combines with J gene TRBJ2-1, with 9 bases that match TRBD1. The CDR3 has 15 residues. The V gene's germline CDR1 is MNHEY and CDR2 SVGAGI. The chain's CDR3 is CASSYMGQGHNEKFF. In nucleotides, the CDR3 is TGTGCCAGCAGTTACATGGGACAGGGCCACAATGAGAAGTTCTTC.

This clonotype was seen only once. The V call is TRBV12-3 or TRBV12-4, the J call TRBJ2-7; 14 nucleotides agree with TRBD2. V lost 4 bases, J lost 10 bases, and 9 bases stayed unmatched. The CDR3 sequence is 15 residues long. CDR3 protein: CASSSRRTSGGIQYF. For the CDR3, the DNA is TGTGCCAGCAGTTCTCGCCGGACTAGCGGGGGGATTCAGTACTTC.

This chain joins TRBV4-2 and TRBJ2-2; tentatively, D is TRBD2 (5 bases). V lost 4 bases to trimming and J lost 4 bases, with 16 bases between them. Germline CDR1 reads LGHNA; CDR2 reads YNFKEQ. The CDR3 covers 16 residues. The CDR3 protein is CASSRRPEEGTGELFF. CDR3 nucleotides: TGTGCCAGCAGCCGACGCCCGGAAGAGGGCACCGGGGAGCTGTTTTTT.

About this clonotype: No conserved phenylalanine or tryptophan is present at the end of the CDR3, so a read error is the likely explanation. The chain uses TRBV12-3 or TRBV12-4 and TRBJ1-1; no definite D call. Trimming cost V 2 bases and J 9 bases, with 7 bases left between them. CDR3 length: 11 amino acids. CDR3 in amino acids: CASSLHGKAFS. CDR3 nucleotides: TGTGCCAGCAGTTTACATGGCAAAGCTTTCTCT.

In regard to this clonotype: Sequence at one end of the junction differs from germline and may be a read error. The chain uses TRBV4-3 and TRBJ2-1; D may be TRBD1 (5 bases). This CDR3 is built from 17 residues. Germline V gene sequence: CDR1 LGHNA, CDR2 YSLEER. CDR3 coding DNA: TGCGCCAACAGCCAGGGTTTCGAGATGAGGTCCTACAATGAGAAGTTCTTC. Translation gives CANSQGFEMRSYNEKFF.

A remark on this clonotype: Without the conserved terminal phenylalanine or tryptophan, this CDR3 likely stems from a read error. It is unclear where the CDR3 begins or ends on the DNA, so no DNA is shown, and the CDR3 is as TCRdb lists it. The V and J genes are TRBV7-9 and TRBJ1-2; no check of the table's D call, TRBD1, against the DNA was made. Germline V CDR1 and CDR2: SEHNR, FQNEAQ (reference sequence). The length of the CDR3 is 15 amino acids, counting both ends. CDR3 residues: CASSLRSGQGHGFTL.

The chain carries TRBV6-5 and TRBJ2-1, with 9 bases lining up with TRBD2. With 5 bases clipped from V and 10 bases from J, the junction kept 15 bases outside the gene matches. Germline V gene sequence: CDR1 MNHEY, CDR2 SVGAGI. The length of the CDR3 is 16 residues. In nucleotides, the CDR3 is TGTGCCAGCAGTATGGGGCCGCGGGAGGGCCAAAACGAGCAGTTCTTC. It encodes CASSMGPREGQNEQFF.

V gene TRBV11-2 combines with J gene TRBJ2-1, with D possibly matching TRBD2 (5 bases). The CDR3 totals 11 residues. The germline V and J ends were trimmed by 11 bases and 15 bases, with 20 bases remaining between them. Germline V gives CDR1 SGHAT, CDR2 FQNNGV. The CDR3 here is CAGTLERSTFF. CDR3 nucleotides: TGTGCCGGCACCTTAGAGCGGAGCACGTTCTTC. The variable domain in full, completed from reference TRBV11-2 and TRBJ2-1, reads EAGVAQSPRYKIIEKRQSVAFWCNPISGHATLYWYQQILGQGPKLLIQFQNNGVVDDSQLPKDRFSAERLKGVDSTLKIQPAKLEDSAVYLCAGTLERSTFFGPGTRLTVL.

In regard to this clonotype: At one end, the junction sequence differs from germline, possibly due to a read error. The chain is built from TRBV7-8 and TRBJ2-3; 8 nucleotides agree with TRBD2. There are 16 residues in the CDR3. Germline lookup yields CDR1 SGHVS and CDR2 FQNEAQ. This chain's CDR3 is CARSLGSGGPGDTRYF. CDR3 in DNA: TGTGCCAGAAGCTTAGGATCGGGAGGGCCTGGTGATACGCGGTATTTT.

In this sample, this clonotype turned up many times. The chain uses TRBV13 and TRBJ2-4; 11 positions agree with TRBD2. Per germline, CDR1 PRHDT and CDR2 FYEKMQ (reference sequence). CDR3 length: 18 residues. Trimming removed 6 bases from V and 8 bases from J; junction bases left unmatched: 18. The CDR3 DNA is TGTGCCAGCAGTTCCGCGGGGACTAGCGGAGGGTCGGATGACATTCAGTACTTC. It is translated as CASSSAGTSGGSDDIQYF.

Comments on this clonotype: One end of the junction does not line up with germline, which may come from a read error. The CDR3 DNA follows: TGCAGCATGGAGGGCCTTCGGGGCTATGTCTACACCTTC. Encoded protein: CSMEGLRGYVYTF. This rearrangement joins TRBV29-1 to TRBJ1-2; D is possibly TRBD1 (5 bases). CDR1 and CDR2 (germline): SQVTM, ANQGSEA. The length of the CDR3 is 13 residues.

Notes on this clonotype: An end of the junction differs from the germline gene, which may be a read error. The chain recombines TRBV5-5 with TRBJ2-1; D is uncertain. Germline CDR1 and CDR2: SGHKS and YYEKEE (reference sequence). CDR3 length equals 13 residues. DNA for the CDR3: TGTGCCAGTAGCTTGCGTCTTGTAAATGAGCCGTTCTTC. It specifies CASSLRLVNEPFF.

This chain joins TRBV29-1 and TRBJ2-1; TRBD2 matches 8 bases. Germline assignment: CDR1 SQVTM and CDR2 ANQGSEA. The CDR3 runs to 14 residues. V shed 7 bases and J 3 bases; nucleotides not matched to a gene: 8. The DNA for the CDR3 is TGCAGCGCAGCCTTGCTAGCGGGCTACAATGAGCAGTTCTTC. This sequence encodes CSAALLAGYNEQFF.

Of note for this clonotype: With a much larger clone just one base away, this may be a read error. The chain combines TRBV7-9 with TRBJ2-7; D is unclear. V was trimmed by 10 bases and J by 7 bases, leaving 17 bases between them. Germline CDR1 SEHNR, CDR2 FQNEAQ (reference sequence). The CDR3 extends over 12 amino acids. CDR3: CAITDPFGEQYF. CDR3 nucleotide sequence: TGTGCCATCACCGACCCGTTCGGTGAGCAGTACTTC. Combining the CDR3 with reference TRBV7-9 and TRBJ2-7 gives the whole variable domain DTGVSQNPRHKITKRGQNVTFRCDPISEHNRLYWYRQTLGQGPEFLTYFQNEAQLEKSRLLSDRFSAERPKGSFSTLEIQRTEQGDSAMYLCAITDPFGEQYFGPGTRLTVT.

This clonotype was recorded only once. The final CDR3 position lacks the conserved phenylalanine or tryptophan, pointing to a likely read error. This chain joins TRBV4-1 and TRBJ2-7; D remains ambiguous. Germline V gene data show CDR1 as MGHRA and CDR2 as YSYEKL. The V and J ends lost 5 bases and 3 bases respectively, with 11 bases between them. CDR3 size: 13 residues. CDR3 region: CASSVESGYEQYL. CDR3 DNA: TGCGCCAGCAGCGTAGAGTCTGGCTACGAGCAGTACCTC.